This T cell receptor beta chain was profiled in a study of immune heterogeneity within non-small cell lung tumors. General study findings and limits: Within a patient, dominant CDR3 beta clonotypes were shared across sites, though different locations had unique frequent clones. Statistically, local T-cell clonality exhibited a moderate yet significant correlation with local tumor mutational burden (R roughly 0.3). Individual patients had largely distinct high-frequency T-cell receptor beta clonotypes.

Comment on this clonotype: Its antigen is currently unknown.

The TCR beta CDR3 region underwent multiplex PCR amplification with 32 V and 13 J primers. MiXCR was run by TCRdb on the multiplex PCR reads, yielding one entry per CDR3 protein. The sample carries about 10,000 distinct CDR3 sequences, about a quarter recorded once. Bulk tumor genomic DNA was the template, and each sample received about 600 ng. Biopsies that were spaced far apart were taken, several per primary tumor, during surgery. These patients got curative surgery after being newly diagnosed with untreated non-small cell lung cancer. The study drew donors from newly diagnosed non-small cell lung cancer patients having surgery with curative intent. The V segment lost 4 bases and the J segment 8 bases; nucleotides outside the gene matches: 7. The CDR3 spans 13 residues. Looked up from germline, CDR1 is WSHSY and CDR2 is SAAADI.

The sequencing input was lung tumor tissue. The chain recombines TRBV10-2 with TRBJ1-1; 7 bases are a match to TRBD1. This receptor was obtained from a woman in her forties or fifties with non-small cell lung cancer. The CDR3 region has the DNA TGCGCCAGCAGTGGGAATCCGGGACAGGAAGCTTTCTTT. This translates into CASSGNPGQEAFF.